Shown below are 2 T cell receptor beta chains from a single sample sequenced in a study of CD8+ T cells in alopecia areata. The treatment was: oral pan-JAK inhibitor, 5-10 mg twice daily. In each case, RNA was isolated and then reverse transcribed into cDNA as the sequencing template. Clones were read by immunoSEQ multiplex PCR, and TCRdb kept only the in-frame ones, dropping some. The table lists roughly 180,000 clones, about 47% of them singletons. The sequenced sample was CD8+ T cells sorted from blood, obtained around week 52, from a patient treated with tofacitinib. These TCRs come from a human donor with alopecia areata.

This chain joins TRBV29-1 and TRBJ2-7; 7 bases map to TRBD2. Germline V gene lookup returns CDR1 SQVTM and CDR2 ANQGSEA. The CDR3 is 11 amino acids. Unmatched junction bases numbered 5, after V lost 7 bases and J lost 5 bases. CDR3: CSAGGFDEQYF. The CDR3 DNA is TGCAGCGCCGGGGGGTTCGACGAGCAGTACTTC.

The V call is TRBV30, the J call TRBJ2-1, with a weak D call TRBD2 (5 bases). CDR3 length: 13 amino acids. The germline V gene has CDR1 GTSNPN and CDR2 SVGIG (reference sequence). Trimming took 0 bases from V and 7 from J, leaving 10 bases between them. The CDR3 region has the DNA TGTGCCTGGAGTGTACTAGAGGGTAATGAGCAGTTCTTC. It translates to CAWSVLEGNEQFF.